Shown below are 20 T cell receptor beta chains from a single sample sequenced in a study of blood T cell repertoires in COVID-19. Data came from immunoSEQ multiplex PCR; TCRdb stores just in-frame clones and leaves some out. Of about 200,000 clones in the sample, about 85% were seen once. Sequenced sample: peripheral blood. These receptors were taken from a woman aged 80 or older with acute or convalescent COVID-19.

The count of this clone is one. The rearrangement links TRBV4-3 to TRBJ2-3; maybe TRBD1 (6 bases). This CDR3 is built from 14 residues. The germline CDR1 and CDR2 sequences are LGHNA and YSLEER. Trimming removed 3 bases at V and 4 bases at J, with 11 bases between. As DNA, the CDR3 is TGCGCCAGCAGCCAGGCAGGGGTTGCAGATACGCAGTATTTT. Its translation is CASSQAGVADTQYF.

The V and J genes are TRBV7-9 and TRBJ2-1, with a weak D call TRBD2 (5 bases). The V gene lost 5 bases and the J gene lost 0 bases, with 11 bases spanning the gap. CDR3 length: 15 residues. The V gene's germline CDR1 is SEHNR and CDR2 FQNEAQ (reference sequence). CDR3 bases: TGTGCCAGCAGCCCCCCGGGGAGCTCCTACAATGAGCAGTTCTTC. Its translation is CASSPPGSSYNEQFF.

CDR3 sequence: CASSLGEPGLAGNEQFF. As DNA, the CDR3 is TGTGCCAGCAGCTTAGGGGAACCGGGACTAGCGGGGAATGAGCAGTTCTTC. The V call is TRBV7-2, the J call TRBJ2-1, with TRBD2 matching 13 bases. This CDR3 spans 17 amino acids. V lost 1 base, J lost 7 bases, and 7 bases stayed unmatched. Germline values: CDR1 SGHTA, CDR2 FQGNSA. Combining the CDR3 with reference TRBV7-2 and TRBJ2-1 gives the whole variable domain GAGVSQSPSNKVTEKGKDVELRCDPISGHTALYWYRQSLGQGLEFLIYFQGNSAPDKSGLPSDRFSAERTGGSVSTLTIQRTQQEDSAVYLCASSLGEPGLAGNEQFFGPGTRLTVL.

The rearrangement links TRBV7-2 to TRBJ1-5, with TRBD1 identical over 8 bases. Trimming cost V 4 bases and J 0 bases; bases outside gene matches: 14. Germline CDR1 reads SGHTA; CDR2 reads FQGNSA. This CDR3 region has 19 residues. CDR3 DNA sequence: TGTGCCAGCAGCTCTCGGCAGACAGGGGCCTTTTATAGCAATCAGCCCCAGCATTTT. Residues: CASSSRQTGAFYSNQPQHF.

This clone was seen a single time. The rearrangement joins TRBV5-1 to TRBJ2-3, with 7 positions matching TRBD1. V dropped 4 bases and J dropped 4; count of bases not matched to a gene: 12. CDR3 size: 16 residues. Looked up from germline, CDR1 is SGHRS and CDR2 is YFSETQ. The CDR3 nucleotides are TGCGCCAGCAGCCTCCCGACGACAGGGATATCAGATACGCAGTATTTT. Translation gives CASSLPTTGISDTQYF.

The chain joins TRBV5-1 to TRBJ2-3; D remains ambiguous. The CDR3 is made up of 15 amino acids. Looked up from germline, CDR1 is SGHRS and CDR2 is YFSETQ. The V end was cut by 4 bases, the J end by 1 base, with 13 bases between. CDR3 protein: CASSAGNVGTDTQYF. CDR3 bases: TGCGCCAGCAGCGCCGGTAACGTAGGCACAGATACGCAGTATTTT.

This clone is a singleton in its sample. This sequence joins TRBV6-2 or TRBV6-3 and TRBJ1-2, with D maybe TRBD1 (5 bases). The germline V and J ends were trimmed by 2 bases and 6 bases, with 7 bases remaining between them. Germline V gene lookup returns CDR1 MNHEY and CDR2 SVGEGT. This CDR3 is built from 12 residues. CDR3 protein: CASSYTRDGYTF. The CDR3 region has the DNA TGTGCCAGCAGTTACACCAGGGATGGCTACACCTTC.

This chain connects TRBV5-6 to TRBJ2-3, with 9 bases fitting TRBD1. Per germline, CDR1 SGHDT and CDR2 YYEEEE. There are 14 residues in the CDR3. V lost 6 bases, J lost 4 bases, and 6 bases stayed unmatched. CDR3 region: CASNRGTGSDTQYF. In DNA form, the CDR3 reads TGTGCCAGCAATAGGGGGACAGGGTCAGATACGCAGTATTTT.

This clone was seen only once. This rearrangement joins TRBV19 to TRBJ2-7; tentatively, D is TRBD2 (6 bases). CDR3 length: 18 residues. The germline V gene has CDR1 LNHDA and CDR2 SQIVND (reference sequence). Between the trimmed V and J ends, which lost 0 bases and 3 bases, there was a span of 21 bases. The CDR3 sequence is CASSIETGSSDSIYEQYF. In DNA, the CDR3 is TGTGCCAGTAGTATAGAGACCGGGAGTTCAGATAGTATCTACGAGCAGTACTTC.

V is TRBV19 and J is TRBJ1-2; 9 nucleotides agree with TRBD1. The V and J ends lost 7 bases and 2 bases, in that order; junction bases with no gene match: 8. CDR1 LNHDA and CDR2 SQIVND come from the germline V gene (reference sequence). CDR3 length: 15 amino acids. As DNA, the CDR3 is TGTGCCAGTACCCCGGACAGGGGATGGAACTATGGCTACACCTTC. Its translation: CASTPDRGWNYGYTF.

V gene TRBV15 combines with J gene TRBJ1-2, with D perhaps TRBD1 (6 bases). The germline CDR1 and CDR2 sequences are LNHNV and YYDKDF (reference sequence). The CDR3 loop spans 15 amino acids. V dropped 0 bases and J dropped 8 bases, with 16 bases sitting between them. CDR3 DNA: TGTGCCACCAGCAGAGAAGGAAGGGGGATGGAAGGCTACACCTTC. It encodes CATSREGRGMEGYTF.

The chain is built from TRBV5-6 and TRBJ2-2, with a tentative D call TRBD2 (6 bases). CDR3 length: 16 residues. CDR1 and CDR2 from the germline V gene are SGHDT and YYEEEE. Trimming stripped 4 bases from V and 2 bases from J, with 15 bases between. The CDR3 region is CASSQQRATNTGELFF. CDR3 DNA: TGTGCCAGCAGCCAACAGCGGGCGACCAACACCGGGGAGCTGTTTTTT.

The chain uses TRBV2 and TRBJ2-1; tentative D call: TRBD2 (6 bases). V shed 6 bases and J shed 9 bases, with 15 bases lying between them. Germline CDR1 SNHLY, CDR2 FYNNEI. The CDR3 extends over 13 amino acids. CDR3 in amino acids: CASRRLDWAEQFF. DNA of the CDR3: TGTGCCAGCAGGAGACTAGACTGGGCTGAGCAGTTCTTC.

The gene calls are TRBV28 and TRBJ2-1; 14 bases are shared with TRBD2. The germline V gene encodes CDR1 MDHEN and CDR2 SYDVKM. The length of the CDR3 is 17 residues. J lost 10 bases, V lost 6 bases, and 14 bases had no gene match. The CDR3 spells CASSLQRTSGRRGEQFF. Written as DNA, the CDR3 is TGTGCCAGCAGCCTACAACGGACTAGCGGGAGGAGAGGGGAGCAGTTCTTC.

The rearrangement links TRBV5-1 to TRBJ2-7, with unresolved D. The CDR3 contains 14 residues. Germline V gene data show CDR1 as SGHRS and CDR2 as YFSETQ. V was pared by 0 bases and J by 7 bases, with 14 bases between. CDR3 in amino acids: CASSLGVIEREQYF. The CDR3 DNA reads TGCGCCAGCAGCTTGGGGGTAATAGAGAGGGAGCAGTACTTC.

This chain links TRBV5-1 with TRBJ1-3; 9 bases fit TRBD1. Looked up from germline, CDR1 is SGHRS and CDR2 is YFSETQ. The J segment lost 0 bases and the V segment lost 3 bases, leaving 7 bases of the junction unmatched. CDR3 size: 17 residues. The DNA for the CDR3 is TGCGCCAGCAGCTCTCGTCCGGGACAGGGCTCTGGAAACACCATATATTTT. This sequence encodes CASSSRPGQGSGNTIYF.

This clone was detected once. The gene calls are TRBV18 and TRBJ2-3, with D possibly matching TRBD2 (6 bases). CDR3 size: 15 residues. In germline, CDR1 is KGHSH, CDR2 LQKENI. V lost 1 base, J lost 6 bases, and 14 bases lay in between. The CDR3 sequence: CASSPLEGEFDTQYF. For the CDR3, the DNA is TGTGCCAGCTCACCACTGGAGGGAGAGTTTGATACGCAGTATTTT.

The V gene is TRBV10-3, the J gene TRBJ2-5; 7 bases are shared with TRBD1. This CDR3 is built from 15 residues. The germline V gene encodes CDR1 ENHRY and CDR2 SYGVKD. Unmatched junction bases numbered 3, after V lost 0 bases and J lost 2 bases. The CDR3 protein is CAISESWTGQETQYF. As DNA, the CDR3 is TGTGCCATCAGTGAGTCGTGGACAGGTCAAGAGACCCAGTACTTC.

The chain links TRBV25-1 to TRBJ2-2, with D perhaps matching TRBD2 (6 bases). Germline V lookup: CDR1 MGHDK, CDR2 SYGVNS. Trimming took off 2 bases at V and 8 bases at J, with 15 bases between the two ends. This CDR3 comprises 15 residues. DNA of the CDR3: TGTGCCAGCAGTGAACTCCGGGAGCGGTCAGGGGAGCTGTTTTTT. Amino acids: CASSELRERSGELFF. The variable domain in full, completed from reference TRBV25-1 and TRBJ2-2, reads EADIYQTPRYLVIGTGKKITLECSQTMGHDKMYWYQQDPGMELHLIHYSYGVNSTEKGDLSSESTVSRIRTEHFPLTLESARPSHTSQYLCASSELRERSGELFFGEGSRLTVL.

This clone was found once. V usage is TRBV28 and J usage is TRBJ1-5; D is possibly TRBD1 (5 bases). This CDR3 is built from 12 residues. Trimming removed 5 bases from V and 7 bases from J, with 9 bases in between. Germline CDR1 reads MDHEN; CDR2 reads SYDVKM. This chain's CDR3 is CASSSGAQPQHF. In nucleotides, the CDR3 is TGTGCCAGCAGTAGTGGGGCCCAGCCCCAGCATTTT.